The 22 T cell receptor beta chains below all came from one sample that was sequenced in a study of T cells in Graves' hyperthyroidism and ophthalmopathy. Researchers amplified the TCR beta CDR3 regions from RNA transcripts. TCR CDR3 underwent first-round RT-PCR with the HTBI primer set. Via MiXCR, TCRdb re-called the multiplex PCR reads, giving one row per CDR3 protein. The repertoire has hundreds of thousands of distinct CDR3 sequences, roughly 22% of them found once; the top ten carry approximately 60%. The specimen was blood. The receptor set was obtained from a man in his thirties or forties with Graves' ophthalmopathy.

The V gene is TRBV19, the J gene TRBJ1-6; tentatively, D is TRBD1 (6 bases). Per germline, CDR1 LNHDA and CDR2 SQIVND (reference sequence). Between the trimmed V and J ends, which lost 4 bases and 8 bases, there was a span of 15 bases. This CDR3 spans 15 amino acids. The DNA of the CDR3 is TGTGCCAGTAGTAGTCGGACAGATGGTTATTCACCCCTCCACTTT. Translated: CASSSRTDGYSPLHF. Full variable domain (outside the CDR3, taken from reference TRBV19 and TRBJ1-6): DGGITQSPKYLFRKEGQNVTLSCEQNLNHDAMYWYRQDPGQGLRLIYYSQIVNDFQKGDIAEGYSVSREKKESFPLTVTSAQKNPTAFYLCASSSRTDGYSPLHFGNGTRLTVT.

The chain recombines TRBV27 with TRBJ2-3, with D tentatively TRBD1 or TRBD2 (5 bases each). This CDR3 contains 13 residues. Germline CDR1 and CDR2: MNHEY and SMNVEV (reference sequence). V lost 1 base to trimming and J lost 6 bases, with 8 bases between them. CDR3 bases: TGTGCCAGCAGTTTATTGGGGACGGATACGCAGTATTTT. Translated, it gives CASSLLGTDTQYF.

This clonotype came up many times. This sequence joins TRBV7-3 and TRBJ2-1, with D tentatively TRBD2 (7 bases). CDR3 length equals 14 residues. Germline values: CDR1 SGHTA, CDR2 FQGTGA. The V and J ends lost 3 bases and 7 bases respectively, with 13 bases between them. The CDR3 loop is CASSFGGGGNEQFF. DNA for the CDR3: TGTGCCAGCAGCTTCGGGGGAGGGGGGAATGAGCAGTTCTTC.

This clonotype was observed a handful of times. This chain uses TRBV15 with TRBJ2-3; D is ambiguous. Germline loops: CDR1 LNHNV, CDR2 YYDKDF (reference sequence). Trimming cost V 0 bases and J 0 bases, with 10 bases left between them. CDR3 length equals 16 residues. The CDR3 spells CATSREYGVSTDTQYF. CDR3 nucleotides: TGTGCCACCAGCAGAGAATACGGAGTCAGCACAGATACGCAGTATTTT. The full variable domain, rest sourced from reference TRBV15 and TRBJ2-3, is DAMVIQNPRYQVTQFGKPVTLSCSQTLNHNVMYWYQQKSSQAPKLLFHYYDKDFNNEADTPDNFQSRRPNTSFCFLDIRSPGLGDTAMYLCATSREYGVSTDTQYFGPGTRLTVL.

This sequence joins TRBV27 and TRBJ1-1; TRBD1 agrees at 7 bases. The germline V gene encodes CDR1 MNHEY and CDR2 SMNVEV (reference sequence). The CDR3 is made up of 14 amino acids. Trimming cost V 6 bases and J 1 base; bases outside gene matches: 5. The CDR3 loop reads CASSIQGTNTEAFF. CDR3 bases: TGTGCCAGCAGCATACAGGGGACGAACACTGAAGCTTTCTTT.

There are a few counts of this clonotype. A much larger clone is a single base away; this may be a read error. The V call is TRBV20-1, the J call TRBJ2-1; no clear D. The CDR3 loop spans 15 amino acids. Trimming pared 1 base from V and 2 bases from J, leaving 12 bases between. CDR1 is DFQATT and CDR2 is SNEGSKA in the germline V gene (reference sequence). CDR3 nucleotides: TGCAGTGCTAGAGCGAGACTCCACCCCTACAATGAGCAGTTCTTC. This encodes CSARARLHPYNEQFF.

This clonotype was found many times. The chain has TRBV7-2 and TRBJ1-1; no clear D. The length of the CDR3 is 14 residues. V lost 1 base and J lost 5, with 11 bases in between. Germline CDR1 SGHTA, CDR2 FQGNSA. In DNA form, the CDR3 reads TGTGCCAGCAGCTTAGGAGCCTCAAGTACTGAAGCTTTCTTT. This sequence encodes CASSLGASSTEAFF.

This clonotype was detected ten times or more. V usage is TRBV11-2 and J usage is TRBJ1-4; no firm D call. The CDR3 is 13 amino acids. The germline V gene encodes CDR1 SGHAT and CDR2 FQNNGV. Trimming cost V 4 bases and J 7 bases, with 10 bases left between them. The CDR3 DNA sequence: TGTGCCAGCAGCTCGGAAGGGAGTGAAAAACTGTTTTTT. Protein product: CASSSEGSEKLFF.

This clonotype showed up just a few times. DNA of the CDR3: TGCAGCGTTGATAGTAGTCTCTGGCAGTATGAGCAGTTCTTC. Encoded protein: CSVDSSLWQYEQFF. The chain links TRBV29-1 to TRBJ2-1; D is uncertain. The germline CDR1 and CDR2 sequences are SQVTM and ANQGSEA. The germline V and J ends were trimmed by 3 bases and 8 bases, with 17 bases remaining between them. The CDR3 runs to 14 residues.

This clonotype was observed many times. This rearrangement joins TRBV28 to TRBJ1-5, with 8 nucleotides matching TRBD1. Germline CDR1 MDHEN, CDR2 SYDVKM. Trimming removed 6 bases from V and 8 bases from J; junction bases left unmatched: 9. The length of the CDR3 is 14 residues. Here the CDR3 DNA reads TGTGCCAGCAGGGTGACAGGGGACATTGAGCCCCAGCATTTT. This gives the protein CASRVTGDIEPQHF.

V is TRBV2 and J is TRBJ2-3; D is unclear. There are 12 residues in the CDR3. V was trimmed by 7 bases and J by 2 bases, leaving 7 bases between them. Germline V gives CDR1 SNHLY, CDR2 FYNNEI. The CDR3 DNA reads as TGTGCCAGCACCGGGCCCACAGATACGCAGTATTTT. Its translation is CASTGPTDTQYF.

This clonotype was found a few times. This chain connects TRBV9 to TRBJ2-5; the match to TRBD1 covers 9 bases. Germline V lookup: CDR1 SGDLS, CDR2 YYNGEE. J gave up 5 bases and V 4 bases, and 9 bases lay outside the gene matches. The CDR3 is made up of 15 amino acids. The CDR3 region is CASSTGTGTLETQYF. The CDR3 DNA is TGTGCCAGCAGCACCGGGACAGGGACCTTGGAGACCCAGTACTTC.

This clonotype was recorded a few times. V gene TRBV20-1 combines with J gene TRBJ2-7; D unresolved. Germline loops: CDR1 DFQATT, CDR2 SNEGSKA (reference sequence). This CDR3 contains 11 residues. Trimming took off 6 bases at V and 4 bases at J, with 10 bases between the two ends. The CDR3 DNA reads TGCAGTGCGGTGCGGAGTTACGAGCAGTACTTC. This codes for CSAVRSYEQYF.

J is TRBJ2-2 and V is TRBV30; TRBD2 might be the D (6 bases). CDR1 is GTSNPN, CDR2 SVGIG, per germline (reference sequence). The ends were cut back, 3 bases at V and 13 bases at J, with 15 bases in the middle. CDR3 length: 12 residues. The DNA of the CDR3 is TGTGCCTGGAGGGGGGGACCCACGCGGCTGTTTTTT. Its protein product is CAWRGGPTRLFF.

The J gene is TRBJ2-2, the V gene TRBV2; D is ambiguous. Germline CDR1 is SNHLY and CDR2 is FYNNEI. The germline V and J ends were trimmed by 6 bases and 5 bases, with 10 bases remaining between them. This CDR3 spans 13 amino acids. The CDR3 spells CASRWAGTGELFF. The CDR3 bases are TGTGCCAGCAGGTGGGCCGGGACCGGGGAGCTGTTTTTT. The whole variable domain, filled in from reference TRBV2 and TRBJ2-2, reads EPEVTQTPSHQVTQMGQEVILRCVPISNHLYFYWYRQILGQKVEFLVSFYNNEISEKSEIFDDQFSVERPDGSNFTLKIRSTKLEDSAMYFCASRWAGTGELFFGEGSRLTVL.

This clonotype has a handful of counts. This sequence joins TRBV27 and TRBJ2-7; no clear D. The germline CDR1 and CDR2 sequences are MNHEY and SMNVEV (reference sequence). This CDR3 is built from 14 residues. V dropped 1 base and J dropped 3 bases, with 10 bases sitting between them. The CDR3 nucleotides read TGTGCCAGCAGTTTATTCCCAGGAGTCTACGAGCAGTACTTC. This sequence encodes CASSLFPGVYEQYF.

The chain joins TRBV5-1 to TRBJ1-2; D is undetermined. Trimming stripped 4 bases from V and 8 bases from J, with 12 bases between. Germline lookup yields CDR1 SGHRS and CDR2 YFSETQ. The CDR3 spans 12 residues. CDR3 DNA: TGCGCCAGCAGCGCCCCCTTTGGCGGCTACACCTTC. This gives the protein CASSAPFGGYTF.

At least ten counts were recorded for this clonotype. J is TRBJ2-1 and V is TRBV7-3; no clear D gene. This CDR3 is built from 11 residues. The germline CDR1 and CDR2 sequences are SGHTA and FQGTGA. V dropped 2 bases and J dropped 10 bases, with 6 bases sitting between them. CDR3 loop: CASSLYGEQFF. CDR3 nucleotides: TGTGCCAGCAGCTTATATGGGGAGCAGTTCTTC.

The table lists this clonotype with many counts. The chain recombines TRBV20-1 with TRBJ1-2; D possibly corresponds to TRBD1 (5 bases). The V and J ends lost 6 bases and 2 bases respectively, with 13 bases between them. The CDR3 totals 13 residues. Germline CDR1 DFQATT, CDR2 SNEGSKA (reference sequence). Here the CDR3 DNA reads TGCAGTGCCACCAGACAGACGAACTATGGCTACACCTTC. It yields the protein CSATRQTNYGYTF.

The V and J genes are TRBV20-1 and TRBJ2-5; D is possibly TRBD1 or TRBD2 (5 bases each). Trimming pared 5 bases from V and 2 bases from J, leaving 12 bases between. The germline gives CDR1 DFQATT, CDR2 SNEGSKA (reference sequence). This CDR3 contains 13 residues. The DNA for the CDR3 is TGCAGTGCTCCGGGGCATATGCAAGAGACCCAGTACTTC. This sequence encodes CSAPGHMQETQYF.

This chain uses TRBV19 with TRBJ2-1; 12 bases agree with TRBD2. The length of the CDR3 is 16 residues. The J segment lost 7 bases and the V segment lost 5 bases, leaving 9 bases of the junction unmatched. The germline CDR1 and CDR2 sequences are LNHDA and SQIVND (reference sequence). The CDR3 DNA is TGTGCCAGTAGTTCACAAAGGACTAGCGGGACGAATGAGCAGTTCTTC. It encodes CASSSQRTSGTNEQFF.

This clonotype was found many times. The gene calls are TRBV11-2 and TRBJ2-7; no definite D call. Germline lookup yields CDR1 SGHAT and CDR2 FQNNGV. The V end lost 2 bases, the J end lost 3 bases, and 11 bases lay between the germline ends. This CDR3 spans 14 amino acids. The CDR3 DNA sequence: TGTGCCAGCAGCTTAAGCGACACCCGCTACGAGCAGTACTTC. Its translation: CASSLSDTRYEQYF.